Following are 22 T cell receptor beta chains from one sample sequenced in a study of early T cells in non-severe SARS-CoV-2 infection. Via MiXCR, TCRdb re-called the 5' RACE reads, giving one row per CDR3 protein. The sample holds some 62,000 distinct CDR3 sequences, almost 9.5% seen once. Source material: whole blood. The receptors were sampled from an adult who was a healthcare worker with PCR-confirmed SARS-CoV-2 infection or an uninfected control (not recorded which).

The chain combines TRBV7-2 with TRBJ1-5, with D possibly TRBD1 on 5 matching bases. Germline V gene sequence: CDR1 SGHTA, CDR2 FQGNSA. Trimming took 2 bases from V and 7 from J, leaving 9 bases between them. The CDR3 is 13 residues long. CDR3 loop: CASSLLRDQPQHF. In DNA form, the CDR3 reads TGTGCCAGCAGCTTATTAAGGGACCAGCCCCAGCATTTT.

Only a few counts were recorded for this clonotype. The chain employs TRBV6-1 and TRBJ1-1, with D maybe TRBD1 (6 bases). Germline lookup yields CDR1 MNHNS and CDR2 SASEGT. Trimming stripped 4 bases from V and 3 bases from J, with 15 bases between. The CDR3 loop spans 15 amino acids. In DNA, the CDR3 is TGTGCCAGCAGTGGACAGGCGCCAGAGTACACTGAAGCTTTCTTT. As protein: CASSGQAPEYTEAFF.

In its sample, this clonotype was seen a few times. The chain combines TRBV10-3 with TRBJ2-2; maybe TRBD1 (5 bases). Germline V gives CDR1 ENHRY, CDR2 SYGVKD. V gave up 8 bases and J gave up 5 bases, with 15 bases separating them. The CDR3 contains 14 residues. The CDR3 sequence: CAIGVGAGTGELFF. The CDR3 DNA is TGTGCCATCGGAGTAGGGGCTGGAACCGGGGAGCTGTTTTTT.

The CDR3 here is CASSLGPRGRVNTEAFF. The CDR3 DNA reads as TGTGCCAGCAGCCTCGGCCCCAGGGGGCGAGTGAACACTGAAGCTTTCTTT. V usage is TRBV7-9 and J usage is TRBJ1-1, with TRBD1 matching over 8 bases. The CDR3 sequence is 17 residues long. The germline V gene encodes CDR1 SEHNR and CDR2 FQNEAQ (reference sequence). J gave up 0 bases and V 5 bases, and 11 bases lay outside the gene matches. Using reference TRBV7-9 and TRBJ1-1 for the parts outside the CDR3, the full variable domain is DTGVSQNPRHKITKRGQNVTFRCDPISEHNRLYWYRQTLGQGPEFLTYFQNEAQLEKSRLLSDRFSAERPKGSFSTLEIQRTEQGDSAMYLCASSLGPRGRVNTEAFFGQGTRLTVV.

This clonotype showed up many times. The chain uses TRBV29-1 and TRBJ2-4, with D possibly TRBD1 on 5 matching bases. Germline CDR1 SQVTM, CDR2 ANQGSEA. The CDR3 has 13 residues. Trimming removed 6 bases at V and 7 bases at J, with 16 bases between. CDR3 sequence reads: CSVVSDNMNIQYF. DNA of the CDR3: TGCAGCGTCGTCTCGGACAATATGAACATTCAGTACTTC.

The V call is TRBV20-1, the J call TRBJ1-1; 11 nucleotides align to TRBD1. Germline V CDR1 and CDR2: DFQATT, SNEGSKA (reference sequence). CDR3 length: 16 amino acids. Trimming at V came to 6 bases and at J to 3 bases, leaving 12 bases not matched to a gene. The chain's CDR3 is CSADGQGADSDTEAFF. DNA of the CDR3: TGCAGTGCCGACGGACAGGGGGCGGATTCGGACACTGAAGCTTTCTTT.

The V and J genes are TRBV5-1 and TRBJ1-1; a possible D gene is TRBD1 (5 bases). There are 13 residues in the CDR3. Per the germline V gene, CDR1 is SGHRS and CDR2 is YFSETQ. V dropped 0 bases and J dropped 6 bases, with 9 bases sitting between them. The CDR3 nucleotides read TGCGCCAGCAGCTTGGGGCGGGACGCTGAAGCTTTCTTT. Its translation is CASSLGRDAEAFF.

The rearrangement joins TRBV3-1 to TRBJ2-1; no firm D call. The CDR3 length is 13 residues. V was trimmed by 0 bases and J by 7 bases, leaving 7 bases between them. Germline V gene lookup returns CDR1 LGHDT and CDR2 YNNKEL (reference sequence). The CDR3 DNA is TGTGCCAGCAGCCAAGATGTACGGAATGAGCAGTTCTTC. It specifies CASSQDVRNEQFF.

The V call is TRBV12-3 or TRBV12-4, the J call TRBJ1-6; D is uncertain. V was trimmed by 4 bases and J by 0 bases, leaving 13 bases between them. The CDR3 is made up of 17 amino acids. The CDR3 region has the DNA TGTGCCAGCAGTTACGGAGGGCAAAGCTCCTATAATTCACCCCTCCACTTT. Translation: CASSYGGQSSYNSPLHF.

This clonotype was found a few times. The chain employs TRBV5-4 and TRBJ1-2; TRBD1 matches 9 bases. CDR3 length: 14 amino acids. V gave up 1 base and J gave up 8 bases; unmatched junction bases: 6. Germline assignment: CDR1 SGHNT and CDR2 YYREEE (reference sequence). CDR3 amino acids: CASSLNRGLKGYTF. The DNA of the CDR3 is TGTGCCAGCAGCTTGAACAGGGGGCTAAAAGGCTACACCTTC.

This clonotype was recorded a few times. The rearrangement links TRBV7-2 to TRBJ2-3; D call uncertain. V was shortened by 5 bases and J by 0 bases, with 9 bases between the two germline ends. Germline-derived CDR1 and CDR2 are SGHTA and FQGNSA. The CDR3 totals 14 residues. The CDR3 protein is CASSGTWSTDTQYF. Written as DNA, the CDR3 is TGTGCCAGCAGCGGTACTTGGAGCACAGATACGCAGTATTTT.

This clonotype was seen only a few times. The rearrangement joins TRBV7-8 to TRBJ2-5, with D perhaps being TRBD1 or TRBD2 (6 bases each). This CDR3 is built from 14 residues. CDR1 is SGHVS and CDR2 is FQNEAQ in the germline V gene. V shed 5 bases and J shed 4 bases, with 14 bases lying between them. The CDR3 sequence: CASSPLGGRETQYF. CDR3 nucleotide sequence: TGTGCCAGCAGCCCCCTTGGGGGGCGAGAGACCCAGTACTTC.

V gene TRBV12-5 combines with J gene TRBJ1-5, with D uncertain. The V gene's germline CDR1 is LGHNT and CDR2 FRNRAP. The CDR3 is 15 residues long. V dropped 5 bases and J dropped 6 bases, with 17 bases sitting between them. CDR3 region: CASGDRLFSGQPQHF. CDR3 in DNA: TGTGCTAGTGGTGATCGACTGTTCTCGGGTCAGCCCCAGCATTTT.

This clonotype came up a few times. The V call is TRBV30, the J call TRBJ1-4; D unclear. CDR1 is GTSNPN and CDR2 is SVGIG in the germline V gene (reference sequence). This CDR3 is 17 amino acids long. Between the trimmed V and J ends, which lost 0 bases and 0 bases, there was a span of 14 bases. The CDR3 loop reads CAWSVRSGEATNEKLFF. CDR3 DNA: TGTGCCTGGAGTGTACGATCGGGAGAAGCAACTAATGAAAAACTGTTTTTT.

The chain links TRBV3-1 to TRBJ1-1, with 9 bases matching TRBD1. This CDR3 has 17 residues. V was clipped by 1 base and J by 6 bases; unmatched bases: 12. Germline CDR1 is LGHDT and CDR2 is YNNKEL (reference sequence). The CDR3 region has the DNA TGTGCCAGCAGCCAAGCCCCCGGGACAGGGACCGCCGCTGAAGCTTTCTTT. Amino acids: CASSQAPGTGTAAEAFF.

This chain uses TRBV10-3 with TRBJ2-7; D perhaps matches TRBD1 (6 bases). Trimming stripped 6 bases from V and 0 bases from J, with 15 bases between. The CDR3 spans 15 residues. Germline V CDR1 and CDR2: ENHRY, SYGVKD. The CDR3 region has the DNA TGTGCCATCAGGGAAGGACAGTCCTCCTCCTACGAGCAGTACGTC. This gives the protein CAIREGQSSSYEQYV.

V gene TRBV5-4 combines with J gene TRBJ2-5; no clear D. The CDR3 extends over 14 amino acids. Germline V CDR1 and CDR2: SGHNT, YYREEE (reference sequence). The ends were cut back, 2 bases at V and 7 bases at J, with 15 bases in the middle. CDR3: CASSFADPPGTQYF. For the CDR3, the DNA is TGTGCCAGCAGCTTCGCGGACCCTCCCGGGACCCAGTACTTC.

As DNA, the CDR3 is TGTGCCAGCAGCCACCGATTACAGGGATTAAGCTCTGGAAACACCATATATTTT. Amino acid sequence: CASSHRLQGLSSGNTIYF. The chain couples TRBV3-1 to TRBJ1-3; TRBD1 is a possible D gene (6 bases). Deletions cut 3 bases from V and 0 bases from J, with 18 bases between. This CDR3 region has 18 residues. Germline V lookup: CDR1 LGHDT, CDR2 YNNKEL (reference sequence).

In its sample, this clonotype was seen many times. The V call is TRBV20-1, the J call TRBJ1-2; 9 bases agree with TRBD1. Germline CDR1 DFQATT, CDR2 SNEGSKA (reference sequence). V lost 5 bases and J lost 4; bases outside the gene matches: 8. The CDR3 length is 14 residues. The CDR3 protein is CSAPGQGGSYGYTF. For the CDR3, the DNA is TGCAGTGCTCCGGGACAGGGAGGGAGCTATGGCTACACCTTC.

The CDR3 nucleotides are TGTGCCAGCAGCCAACTTTTGGGGACTAGCGCCTACGAGCAGTACTTC. This translates into CASSQLLGTSAYEQYF. The chain uses TRBV4-2 and TRBJ2-7; 10 bases fit TRBD2. The CDR3 extends over 16 amino acids. Germline CDR1 and CDR2: LGHNA and YNFKEQ. The V and J ends lost 2 bases and 2 bases, in that order; junction bases with no gene match: 6.

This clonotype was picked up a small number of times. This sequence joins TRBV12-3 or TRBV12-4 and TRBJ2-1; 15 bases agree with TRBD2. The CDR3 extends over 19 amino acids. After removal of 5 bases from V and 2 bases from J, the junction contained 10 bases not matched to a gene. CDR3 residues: CASSPRTSGGALPYNEQFF. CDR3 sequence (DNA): TGTGCCAGCAGTCCTCGGACTAGCGGGGGGGCGCTCCCCTACAATGAGCAGTTCTTC.

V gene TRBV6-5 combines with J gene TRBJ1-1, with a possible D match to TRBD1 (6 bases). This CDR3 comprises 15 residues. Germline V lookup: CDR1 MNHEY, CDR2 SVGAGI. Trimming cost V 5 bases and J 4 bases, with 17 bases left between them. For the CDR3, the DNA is TGTGCCAGCAGTACCGAAGGGGGGCCTGGCACTGAAGCTTTCTTT. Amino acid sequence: CASSTEGGPGTEAFF.